The 10 T cell receptor beta chains below all came from one sample that was sequenced in a study of response to subunit inactivated influenza vaccine. TCRdb re-analysed the RT-PCR reads in MiXCR, keeping a single row per CDR3 protein. Of over 400,000 distinct CDR3 sequences listed, approximately 9.9% are singletons. The sample consisted of PBMCs from blood, taken about 40 days after vaccination. The origin of the receptors is a man aged 50 or older who received an inactivated influenza vaccine.

The gene calls are TRBV6-1 and TRBJ2-5; D may be TRBD1 (6 bases). Germline V gene lookup returns CDR1 MNHNS and CDR2 SASEGT. The CDR3 runs 15 residues. The V end was cut by 6 bases, the J end by 1 base, with 15 bases between. The CDR3 DNA reads TGTGCCAGCAGGGCTACAGGGTATCTCCAAGAGACCCAGTACTTC. Translated, it gives CASRATGYLQETQYF.

This clonotype occurred many times. This sequence joins TRBV5-5 and TRBJ1-1, with D unresolved. Per the germline V gene, CDR1 is SGHKS and CDR2 is YYEKEE (reference sequence). The CDR3 has 13 residues. V lost 4 bases and J lost 1, with 8 bases in between. CDR3 region: CASSQPRNTEAFF. In DNA form, the CDR3 reads TGTGCCAGCAGCCAGCCGAGGAACACTGAAGCTTTCTTT.

J is TRBJ2-2 and V is TRBV10-3; TRBD2 aligns across 9 bases. Looked up from germline, CDR1 is ENHRY and CDR2 is SYGVKD. The V segment lost 8 bases and the J segment 4 bases; nucleotides outside the gene matches: 2. The CDR3 loop spans 13 amino acids. The CDR3, as DNA: TGTGCCATCGGGACTAGCACCACCGGGGAGCTGTTTTTT. Translating it yields CAIGTSTTGELFF.

The chain employs TRBV6-1 and TRBJ1-1; D is perhaps TRBD1 (5 bases). This CDR3 is built from 14 residues. The V gene lost 5 bases and the J gene lost 3 bases, with 13 bases spanning the gap. Germline assignment: CDR1 MNHNS and CDR2 SASEGT. CDR3 amino acids: CASSTNRRHTEAFF. The CDR3 DNA is TGTGCCAGCAGTACCAACAGGCGGCACACTGAAGCTTTCTTT.

The chain carries TRBV27 and TRBJ2-7; TRBD2 agrees at 12 bases. This CDR3 is built from 15 residues. From germline, CDR1 is MNHEY and CDR2 SMNVEV (reference sequence). Trimming took 4 bases from V and 7 from J; bases not matched to a gene: 8. CDR3 bases: TGTGCCAGCAGTTCCAGACTAGCGGGAGTAAGAGAGCAGTACTTC. It codes for CASSSRLAGVREQYF.

Only a few counts were recorded for this clonotype. The CDR3 protein is CASSYASEMDEQFF. CDR3 sequence (DNA): TGTGCCAGCAGTTACGCTAGCGAGATGGATGAGCAGTTCTTC. This sequence joins TRBV6-5 and TRBJ2-1; D perhaps matches TRBD2 (6 bases). V lost 2 bases and J lost 8, with 13 bases in between. CDR3 length: 14 amino acids. Germline V lookup: CDR1 MNHEY, CDR2 SVGAGI.

This clonotype was picked up a small number of times. Written as DNA, the CDR3 is TGTGCCAGCAGCCACCCATCGACAGCCAAGAACACCGGGGAGCTGTTTTTT. Translation: CASSHPSTAKNTGELFF. The chain links TRBV14 to TRBJ2-2; maybe TRBD1 (5 bases). Germline CDR1 SGHDN, CDR2 FVKESK. V lost 3 bases and J 1 base, leaving 15 bases between the germline ends. This CDR3 has 17 residues. Full variable domain (rest looked up from reference TRBV14 and TRBJ2-2): EAGVTQFPSHSVIEKGQTVTLRCDPISGHDNLYWYRRVMGKEIKFLLHFVKESKQDESGMPNNRFLAERTGGTYSTLKVQPAELEDSGVYFCASSHPSTAKNTGELFFGEGSRLTVL.

V and J are TRBV12-3 or TRBV12-4 and TRBJ2-3; D tentatively reads TRBD1 or TRBD2 (5 bases each). The ends were cut back, 5 bases at V and 0 bases at J, with 18 bases in the middle. This CDR3 has 17 residues. The CDR3 spells CASSALGRTPSTDTQYF. DNA for the CDR3: TGTGCCAGCAGTGCTTTGGGACGAACCCCTAGCACAGATACGCAGTATTTT.

This clonotype was counted a few times. The genes are TRBV10-3 and TRBJ2-1; TRBD2 matches at 7 bases. CDR3 length: 13 residues. Germline lookup yields CDR1 ENHRY and CDR2 SYGVKD. V was clipped by 10 bases and J by 7 bases; unmatched bases: 10. CDR3 residues: CATLFSGANEQFF. CDR3 DNA sequence: TGTGCCACCCTGTTCAGCGGGGCGAATGAGCAGTTCTTC.

The chain joins TRBV20-1 to TRBJ2-5, with 16 bases lining up with TRBD2. With V trimmed by 2 bases and J by 0 bases, 6 bases remained unmatched. CDR1 DFQATT and CDR2 SNEGSKA come from the germline V gene (reference sequence). The CDR3 is 18 residues long. CDR3 DNA: TGCAGTGCTAGACTACCGGGACTAGCGGGGGGGAACCAAGAGACCCAGTACTTC. Encoded protein: CSARLPGLAGGNQETQYF.